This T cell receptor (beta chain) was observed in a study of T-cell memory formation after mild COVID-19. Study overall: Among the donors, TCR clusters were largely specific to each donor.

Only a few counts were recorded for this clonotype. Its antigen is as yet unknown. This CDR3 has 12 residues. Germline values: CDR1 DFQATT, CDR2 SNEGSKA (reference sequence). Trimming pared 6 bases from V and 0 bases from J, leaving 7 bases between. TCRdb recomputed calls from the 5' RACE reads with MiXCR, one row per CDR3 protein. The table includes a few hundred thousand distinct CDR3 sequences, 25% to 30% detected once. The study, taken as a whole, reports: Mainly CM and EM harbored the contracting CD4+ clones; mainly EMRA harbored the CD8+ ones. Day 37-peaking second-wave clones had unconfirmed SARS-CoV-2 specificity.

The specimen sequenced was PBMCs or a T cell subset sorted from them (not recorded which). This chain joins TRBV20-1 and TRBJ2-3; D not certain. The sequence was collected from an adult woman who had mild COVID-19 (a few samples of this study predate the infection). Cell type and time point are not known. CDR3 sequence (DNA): TGCAGTGCCGTCCCTAGCACAGATACGCAGTATTTT. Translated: CSAVPSTDTQYF.